This entry features one T cell receptor beta chain sequence. This record comes from a study of blood T cell repertoires in COVID-19. Study-wide context: Acute and convalescent COVID-19 specimens originated in the United States, Italy and Spain. The cDNA or gDNA used as material had been derived from T cells, B-cell-depleted T cells, or PBMCs.

Germline values: CDR1 SGHRS, CDR2 YFSETQ. Losses at the gene ends were 5 bases for V and 1 base for J; bases not matched to a gene: 6. This CDR3 has 15 amino acids. The authors' processing: Estimation of nucleated cell counts was performed using reference gene primer amplification. Sequencing was performed with immunoSEQ multiplex PCR; in TCRdb, only in-frame clones are kept and a portion is missing. The DNA gave D and trimming, while V, J and clone size come from that table. The sample records more than 130,000 clones, more than 80% being singletons. The receptor was derived from a human donor in a cohort sampled during active COVID-19. The sequenced sample was peripheral blood. The chain is built from TRBV5-1 and TRBJ2-3; 8 nucleotides align to TRBD1. CDR3: CASSYQGARTDTQYF. The CDR3 nucleotides are TGCGCCAGCAGTTATCAGGGGGCCCGCACAGATACGCAGTATTTT.